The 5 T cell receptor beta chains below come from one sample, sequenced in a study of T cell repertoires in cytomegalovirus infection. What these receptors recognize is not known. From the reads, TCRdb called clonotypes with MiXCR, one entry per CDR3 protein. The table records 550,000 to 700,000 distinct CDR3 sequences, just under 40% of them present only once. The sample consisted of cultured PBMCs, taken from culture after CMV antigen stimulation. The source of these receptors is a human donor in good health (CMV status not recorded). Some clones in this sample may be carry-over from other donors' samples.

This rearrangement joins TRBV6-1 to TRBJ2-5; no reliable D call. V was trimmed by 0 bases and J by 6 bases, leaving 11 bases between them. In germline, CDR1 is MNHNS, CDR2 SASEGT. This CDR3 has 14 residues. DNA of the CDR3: TGTGCCAGCAGTGAAGCGCTACAGCCCAAGACCCAGTACTTC. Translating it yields CASSEALQPKTQYF.

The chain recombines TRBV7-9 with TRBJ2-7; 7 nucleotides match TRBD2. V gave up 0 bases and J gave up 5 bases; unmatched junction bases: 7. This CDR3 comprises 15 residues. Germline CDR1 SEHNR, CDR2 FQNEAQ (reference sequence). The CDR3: CASSLAGTIIHEQYF. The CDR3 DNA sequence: TGTGCCAGCAGCTTAGCGGGGACTATCATCCACGAGCAGTACTTC.

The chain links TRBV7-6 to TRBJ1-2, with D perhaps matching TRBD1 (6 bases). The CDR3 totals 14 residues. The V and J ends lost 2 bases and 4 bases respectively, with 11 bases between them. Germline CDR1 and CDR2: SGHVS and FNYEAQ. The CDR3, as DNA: TGTGCCAGCAGCTTAAGTCAGGGGACCTATGGCTACACCTTC. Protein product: CASSLSQGTYGYTF.

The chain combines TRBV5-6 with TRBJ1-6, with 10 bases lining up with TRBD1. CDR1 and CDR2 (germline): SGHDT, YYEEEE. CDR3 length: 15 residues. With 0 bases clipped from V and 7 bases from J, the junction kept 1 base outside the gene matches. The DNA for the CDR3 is TGTGCCAGCAGCTTGGTGGGACAGGGGAATTCACCCCTCCACTTT. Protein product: CASSLVGQGNSPLHF. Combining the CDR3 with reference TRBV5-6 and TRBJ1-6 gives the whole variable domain DAGVTQSPTHLIKTRGQQVTLRCSPKSGHDTVSWYQQALGQGPQFIFQYYEEEERQRGNFPDRFSGHQFPNYSSELNVNALLLGDSALYLCASSLVGQGNSPLHFGNGTRLTVT.

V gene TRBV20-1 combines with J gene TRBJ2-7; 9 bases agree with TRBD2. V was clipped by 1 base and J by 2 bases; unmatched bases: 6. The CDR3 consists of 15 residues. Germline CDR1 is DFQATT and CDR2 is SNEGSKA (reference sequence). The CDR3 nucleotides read TGCAGTGCTAGAGGTTTTGGCGGGAGGGCCTACGAGCAGTACTTC. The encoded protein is CSARGFGGRAYEQYF.